This T cell receptor beta chain was profiled in a study of cytomegalovirus exposure and HLA in healthy donors. About the study: Previous work identified roughly 120 million unique TCR beta sequences from about 179 million T cells. Study-wide findings and caveats: Cytomegalovirus-associated TCR beta chains were listed, numbering 164. A later look showed TCR association rates differing by HLA locus, highest for DRB1 and lowest for HLA-C.

With 60 Vbeta and 13 Jbeta primers, the PCR was carried out. Sequenced by immunoSEQ multiplex PCR; TCRdb stores in-frame clones only, minus some. The sample includes approximately 160,000 clones, around 80% of them seen just once. Comment on this clone: Its antigen is not identified.

With 6 bases removed from V and 7 bases from J, the gap between germline ends came to 18 bases. The CDR3 length is 14 residues. Germline V gene sequence: CDR1 SNHLY, CDR2 FYNNEI. The receptor was derived from a human donor in good health. The sequenced material came from PBMCs. The chain joins TRBV2 to TRBJ1-2, with unresolved D. CDR3 sequence: CASRDNNVRVGYTF. The DNA for the CDR3 is TGTGCCAGCAGAGATAATAATGTTCGAGTTGGCTACACCTTC.